These 18 T cell receptor beta chains came from one sample sequenced in a study of shared clonotypes between healthy human individuals. Assay: immunoSEQ multiplex PCR; the TCRdb copy retains only in-frame clones and omits some. The sample holds 950,000 to 1,300,000 clones; about 70% are singletons and the top ten take over 1.3%. The specimen was memory CD4+ T cells sorted from blood. Subset given: CD45RA-negative fraction. The source is a man aged 18 to 30 in good health.

The rearrangement uses TRBV7-6 and TRBJ2-3, with TRBD2 matching 9 bases. The V segment lost 3 bases and the J segment 2 bases; nucleotides outside the gene matches: 6. The germline V gene encodes CDR1 SGHVS and CDR2 FNYEAQ. The CDR3 spans 16 residues. The CDR3 spells CASSFLAGVSTDTQYF. The CDR3 DNA reads TGTGCCAGCAGCTTCTTAGCGGGAGTCTCCACAGATACGCAGTATTTT.

The V call is TRBV27, the J call TRBJ2-4, with D perhaps matching TRBD2 (5 bases). Germline V gene data show CDR1 as MNHEY and CDR2 as SMNVEV (reference sequence). The CDR3 runs 12 residues. The V end lost 8 bases, the J end lost 1 base, and 6 bases lay between the germline ends. CDR3 sequence: CASRGAKNIQYF. In DNA, the CDR3 is TGTGCCAGCCGCGGGGCCAAAAACATTCAGTACTTC.

This clone was observed a few times. V usage is TRBV19 and J usage is TRBJ1-6; TRBD1 is a possible D gene (6 bases). Trimming removed 2 bases at V and 10 bases at J, with 9 bases between. This CDR3 is built from 13 residues. Germline V gene sequence: CDR1 LNHDA, CDR2 SQIVND (reference sequence). The DNA for the CDR3 is TGTGCCAGTAGTATAAGGACAGAGTCACCCCTCCACTTT. Protein: CASSIRTESPLHF.

The CDR3 region is CASSWGQGGYNEQFF. The DNA of the CDR3 is TGTGCCAGCAGTTGGGGACAGGGGGGGTACAATGAGCAGTTCTTC. The genes are TRBV6-5 and TRBJ2-1; 11 bases are shared with TRBD1. The CDR3 contains 15 residues. The germline CDR1 and CDR2 sequences are MNHEY and SVGAGI. Trimming removed 4 bases from V and 4 bases from J; junction bases left unmatched: 3.

The chain couples TRBV30 to TRBJ1-5; a weak D match, TRBD1 (5 bases). The germline V gene has CDR1 GTSNPN and CDR2 SVGIG (reference sequence). V was clipped by 0 bases and J by 2 bases, with 20 bases between them. The CDR3 is made up of 18 amino acids. The CDR3 here is CAWSVSEWVRGGNQPQHF. The CDR3, as DNA: TGTGCCTGGAGTGTGAGTGAATGGGTAAGGGGCGGCAATCAGCCCCAGCATTTT.

With regard to this clone: This sample includes further DNA sequences coding for the same CDR3. This chain connects TRBV19 to TRBJ1-1; D remains unclear. The CDR3 extends over 14 amino acids. V lost 5 bases, J lost 2 bases, and 12 bases lay in between. CDR1 and CDR2 from the germline V gene are LNHDA and SQIVND (reference sequence). CDR3 DNA sequence: TGTGCCAGTAGTTTTGGCCGAGGAAACACTGAAGCTTTCTTT. This sequence encodes CASSFGRGNTEAFF. The entire variable domain, with the rest obtained from reference TRBV19 and TRBJ1-1, is as follows: DGGITQSPKYLFRKEGQNVTLSCEQNLNHDAMYWYRQDPGQGLRLIYYSQIVNDFQKGDIAEGYSVSREKKESFPLTVTSAQKNPTAFYLCASSFGRGNTEAFFGQGTRLTVV.

The genes are TRBV7-8 and TRBJ2-7; 9 nucleotides match TRBD2. Germline CDR1 reads SGHVS; CDR2 reads FQNEAQ. The CDR3 totals 16 residues. Trimming at V came to 5 bases and at J to 9 bases, leaving 17 bases not matched to a gene. The CDR3: CASSPRGGGDAIGQYF. The CDR3 region has the DNA TGTGCCAGCAGCCCCCGGGGCGGGGGGGACGCTATAGGGCAGTACTTC.

This clone appeared a few times. This chain connects TRBV6-1 to TRBJ1-1, with D tentatively TRBD1 (6 bases). CDR1 is MNHNS and CDR2 is SASEGT in the germline V gene. V lost 5 bases to trimming and J lost 2 bases, with 12 bases between them. The CDR3 has 14 residues. CDR3 in amino acids: CASSSTGANTEAFF. CDR3 bases: TGTGCCAGCAGTTCGACAGGCGCCAACACTGAAGCTTTCTTT.

In this sample, this clone turned up a few times. This chain connects TRBV2 to TRBJ2-3; unclear D gene. V lost 4 bases to trimming and J lost 1 base, with 12 bases between them. The CDR3 extends over 15 amino acids. The V gene's germline CDR1 is SNHLY and CDR2 FYNNEI. The CDR3 here is CASSGSSRRTDTQYF. The CDR3 coding sequence is TGTGCCAGCAGTGGGTCCTCTCGGCGCACAGATACGCAGTATTTT.

This chain uses TRBV5-6 with TRBJ2-2; D may be TRBD2 (5 bases). Trimming shortened V by 0 bases and J by 6 bases, and 9 bases separated the two germline ends. Germline loops: CDR1 SGHDT, CDR2 YYEEEE. This CDR3 has 14 residues. The CDR3 DNA is TGTGCCAGCAGCTTGGGACTACGCCCCGGGGAGCTGTTTTTT. This gives the protein CASSLGLRPGELFF.

V gene TRBV10-3 combines with J gene TRBJ2-5; D may be TRBD2 (8 bases). This CDR3 region has 15 residues. CDR1 and CDR2 (germline): ENHRY, SYGVKD. Trimming pared 3 bases from V and 5 bases from J, leaving 16 bases between. The CDR3 reads CAISDSGGGDETQYF. DNA of the CDR3: TGTGCCATCAGTGACTCGGGAGGGGGCGATGAGACCCAGTACTTC.

Remarks on this clone: Other DNA sequences in the same sample also yield this CDR3. V is TRBV2 and J is TRBJ1-5; 7 bases line up with TRBD1. Trimming cost V 4 bases and J 2 bases; bases outside gene matches: 5. The CDR3 consists of 15 residues. Looked up from germline, CDR1 is SNHLY and CDR2 is FYNNEI. CDR3 region: CASSGGRGGNQPQHF. The CDR3 nucleotides are TGTGCCAGCAGTGGCGGCAGGGGGGGCAATCAGCCCCAGCATTTT.

This clone was seen a handful of times. The J gene is TRBJ2-2, the V gene TRBV6-1; 7 bases match TRBD1. Unmatched junction bases numbered 4, after V lost 7 bases and J lost 2 bases. This CDR3 has 14 residues. Germline loops: CDR1 MNHNS, CDR2 SASEGT. CDR3 sequence (DNA): TGTGCCAGCAAACAGGGGCGCAACACCGGGGAGCTGTTTTTT. Translating gives CASKQGRNTGELFF.

This chain links TRBV2 with TRBJ1-3; no firm D call. The V and J ends lost 6 bases and 2 bases respectively, with 11 bases between them. Germline CDR1 is SNHLY and CDR2 is FYNNEI. The CDR3 covers 14 residues. In DNA form, the CDR3 reads TGTGCCAGCAGGGCGCCAGCCACTGGAAACACCATATATTTT. Its protein product is CASRAPATGNTIYF.

The J gene is TRBJ2-2, the V gene TRBV2, with D hard to call. Per germline, CDR1 SNHLY and CDR2 FYNNEI. CDR3 length: 14 amino acids. V was clipped by 5 bases and J by 0 bases, with 7 bases between them. This CDR3 is CASSRNPNTGELFF. The CDR3 region has the DNA TGTGCCAGCAGTCGGAACCCGAACACCGGGGAGCTGTTTTTT.

Remarks on this clone: A much larger clonotype is one base distant, so this may be a read error. The V and J genes are TRBV6-1 and TRBJ1-4; 9 positions match TRBD1. Germline V gives CDR1 MNHNS, CDR2 SASEGT. V gave up 8 bases and J gave up 5 bases; unmatched junction bases: 0. This CDR3 region has 12 residues. The CDR3 spells CASGQGNEKLFF. Written as DNA, the CDR3 is TGTGCCAGCGGACAGGGGAATGAAAAACTGTTTTTT.

The chain links TRBV6-1 to TRBJ2-7; D is unresolved. The CDR3 consists of 13 residues. Trimming took 1 base from V and 7 from J, leaving 11 bases between them. Germline lookup yields CDR1 MNHNS and CDR2 SASEGT. In nucleotides, the CDR3 is TGTGCCAGCAGTGAAGGAAGGTCCTGGGAGCAGTACTTC. The encoded protein is CASSEGRSWEQYF.

The DNA of the CDR3 is TGCAGCGTTAACAGGGGGATCCAAGAGACCCAGTACTTC. It specifies CSVNRGIQETQYF. The gene calls are TRBV29-1 and TRBJ2-5; 8 nucleotides line up with TRBD1. Per germline, CDR1 SQVTM and CDR2 ANQGSEA. This CDR3 has 13 amino acids. Unmatched junction bases numbered 3, after V lost 5 bases and J lost 1 base.